These 3 T cell receptor beta chains were sequenced from one sample in a study of shared clonotypes between healthy human individuals (dated by TCRdb to 2019 to 2021). The receptor library was made with the immunoSEQ multiplex PCR assay. TCRdb took this table from immuneACCESS and kept in-frame rearrangements with V and J called. Such tables lack part of the clones; where checked against another copy, unresolved V genes explain under half of the gap, and the rest is unexplained. A total of some 2 million clones appear in this sample, over 85% of them only once. 0.1% to 0.15% of the sample goes to the ten largest clones. The sequencing input was naive CD4+ T cells sorted from blood. The cell subset or site label corresponds to: CD45RA+ positively selected. These receptors originate from a man between 18 and 29 years old in good health.

The V call is TRBV7-3, the J call TRBJ1-2; 11 bases agree with TRBD1. CDR1 and CDR2 from the germline V gene are SGHTA and FQGTGA. The CDR3 has 14 amino acids. V lost 5 bases to trimming and J lost 6 bases; unmatched junction nucleotides: 5. The CDR3: CASSLGTGGNGYTF. The CDR3 region has the DNA TGTGCCAGCAGCCTCGGGACAGGGGGAAATGGCTACACCTTC.

The chain has TRBV30 and TRBJ1-5, with D possibly being TRBD1 (5 bases). V dropped 5 bases and J dropped 2 bases, with 16 bases sitting between them. The length of the CDR3 is 15 residues. Germline V gene data show CDR1 as GTSNPN and CDR2 as SVGIG (reference sequence). This chain's CDR3 is CAWSPGLFGNQPQHF. The CDR3 DNA reads TGTGCCTGGTCCCCAGGGCTATTTGGCAATCAGCCCCAGCATTTT.

This rearrangement joins TRBV30 to TRBJ2-7, with 8 nucleotides matching TRBD1. The CDR3 length is 15 residues. Germline V gives CDR1 GTSNPN, CDR2 SVGIG (reference sequence). Trimming took 3 bases from V and 4 from J; bases not matched to a gene: 11. The CDR3 sequence: CAWSGSDRVNYEQYF. In nucleotides, the CDR3 is TGTGCCTGGAGCGGATCGGACAGGGTTAATTACGAGCAGTACTTC.